What follows are 24 T cell receptor beta chains derived from one specimen sequenced in a study of blood T cell repertoires in COVID-19. The protocol was immunoSEQ multiplex PCR, while the TCRdb copy is restricted to in-frame clones and leaves out a portion. The sample lists some 700,000 clones; 75% to 90% were seen once. The sequencing input was peripheral blood. Receptors were obtained from a woman aged 18 to 35 with acute or convalescent COVID-19.

This clone showed up just once. The V call is TRBV7-9, the J call TRBJ1-4; D gene unclear. This CDR3 contains 13 residues. Germline loops: CDR1 SEHNR, CDR2 FQNEAQ (reference sequence). V was clipped by 9 bases and J by 5 bases, with 13 bases between them. The CDR3 region has the DNA TGTGCCAGTCGGGCGGGTCTAAATGAAAAACTGTTTTTT. Its translation is CASRAGLNEKLFF.

The chain links TRBV30 to TRBJ2-7; TRBD1 aligns across 7 bases. Germline trimming cut 4 bases from V and 0 bases from J; bases unmatched to any gene: 9. CDR1 and CDR2 from the germline V gene are GTSNPN and SVGIG (reference sequence). The CDR3 loop spans 15 amino acids. The DNA of the CDR3 is TGTGCCTGGACCCCTCCAGGGGGTTTCTCCTACGAGCAGTACTTC. As protein: CAWTPPGGFSYEQYF.

The genes are TRBV7-2 and TRBJ2-3, with TRBD2 identical over 7 bases. This CDR3 region has 14 residues. The germline gives CDR1 SGHTA, CDR2 FQGNSA. The V and J ends lost 5 bases and 13 bases, in that order; junction bases with no gene match: 15. The chain's CDR3 is CASSPVVGGGGEYF. CDR3 bases: TGTGCCAGCAGCCCTGTAGTCGGCGGGGGTGGGGAGTATTTT. The full variable domain, rest sourced from reference TRBV7-2 and TRBJ2-3, is GAGVSQSPSNKVTEKGKDVELRCDPISGHTALYWYRQSLGQGLEFLIYFQGNSAPDKSGLPSDRFSAERTGGSVSTLTIQRTQQEDSAVYLCASSPVVGGGGEYFGPGTRLTVL.

This sequence joins TRBV11-2 and TRBJ1-4, with D tentatively TRBD1 (6 bases). This CDR3 has 15 residues. The germline gives CDR1 SGHAT, CDR2 FQNNGV. Trimming removed 6 bases from V and 5 bases from J, with 16 bases in between. The CDR3 region has the DNA TGTGCCAGCAGTTACCGCAGGGGACTAAATGAAAAACTGTTTTTT. This encodes CASSYRRGLNEKLFF.

This clone was observed a few times. The chain is built from TRBV5-1 and TRBJ2-7; D is perhaps TRBD1 (6 bases). CDR3 length: 14 residues. CDR1 and CDR2 (germline): SGHRS, YFSETQ. Trimming stripped 4 bases from V and 2 bases from J, with 13 bases between. CDR3 bases: TGCGCCAGCAGCCCTGGGGACACTACCTACGAGCAGTACTTC. Amino acids: CASSPGDTTYEQYF.

V usage is TRBV10-3 and J usage is TRBJ2-7; 8 nucleotides align to TRBD2. The junction had 15 bases not matched to a gene; V was cut back by 11 bases and J by 3 bases. Looked up from germline, CDR1 is ENHRY and CDR2 is SYGVKD. CDR3 length equals 15 residues. The CDR3 loop is CASEAGGLRVYEQYF. The CDR3 DNA reads TGTGCCTCCGAGGCGGGGGGCCTCCGGGTCTACGAGCAGTACTTC.

This clone has only a few counts. This chain uses TRBV13 with TRBJ1-1, with D maybe TRBD1 (5 bases). V was cut by 7 bases and J by 0 bases, with 18 bases left in between. The CDR3 runs 16 residues. The V gene's germline CDR1 is PRHDT and CDR2 FYEKMQ (reference sequence). The CDR3 loop is CASTGLGRPLNTEAFF. CDR3 nucleotides: TGTGCCAGCACCGGTCTGGGGCGTCCATTGAACACTGAAGCTTTCTTT.

J is TRBJ1-2 and V is TRBV15; D is perhaps TRBD1 (6 bases). CDR1 and CDR2 from the germline V gene are LNHNV and YYDKDF (reference sequence). The ends were cut back, 2 bases at V and 4 bases at J, with 14 bases in the middle. The CDR3 contains 15 residues. The CDR3 DNA follows: TGTGCCACCAGCAGATCGAGAGCAGGGGCCTATGGCTACACCTTC. This codes for CATSRSRAGAYGYTF.

The chain links TRBV25-1 to TRBJ1-6; 8 bases align to TRBD1. The germline V gene has CDR1 MGHDK and CDR2 SYGVNS. J was trimmed by 6 bases and V by 4 bases; bases with no gene match: 5. The CDR3 length is 15 residues. DNA for the CDR3: TGTGCCAGCAGTGCCCCACAGGGGGGTAATTCACCCCTCCACTTT. Protein: CASSAPQGGNSPLHF.

The chain recombines TRBV7-2 with TRBJ1-2; TRBD1 aligns across 7 bases. V trimming: 6 bases; J trimming: 5 bases; junction bases outside the gene matches: 12. Per germline, CDR1 SGHTA and CDR2 FQGNSA. This CDR3 contains 15 residues. The CDR3 bases are TGTGCCAGCAGTAAGGGACAGCCCTTCGGGTATGGCTACACCTTC. Encoded protein: CASSKGQPFGYGYTF.

This rearrangement joins TRBV3-1 (or the pseudogene TRBV3-2) to TRBJ2-1; 13 bases align to TRBD2. Trimming removed 6 bases from V and 3 bases from J; junction bases left unmatched: 8. CDR3 length: 17 residues. Germline V gives CDR1 LGHDT, CDR2 YNNKEL (reference sequence). The CDR3 is CASSSGLAGTLYNEQFF. The CDR3 DNA follows: TGTGCCAGCAGTTCGGGACTAGCGGGGACCCTCTACAATGAGCAGTTCTTC.

The chain is built from TRBV10-3 and TRBJ1-1; 12 bases align to TRBD1. With V trimmed by 10 bases and J by 1 base, 10 bases remained unmatched. Germline assignment: CDR1 ENHRY and CDR2 SYGVKD. This CDR3 comprises 16 residues. CDR3 amino acids: CATLDGTGGANTEAFF. Here the CDR3 DNA reads TGTGCCACGTTGGACGGGACAGGGGGCGCGAACACTGAAGCTTTCTTT.

This clone was seen only once. V and J are TRBV15 and TRBJ2-7; possible D gene TRBD2, 5 bases. The CDR3 runs 15 residues. CDR1 and CDR2 from the germline V gene are LNHNV and YYDKDF (reference sequence). V shed 0 bases and J shed 2 bases, with 11 bases lying between them. CDR3 protein: CATSRDQEVTYEQYF. The CDR3 DNA follows: TGTGCCACCAGCAGAGATCAGGAGGTAACCTACGAGCAGTACTTC.

This chain uses TRBV25-1 with TRBJ1-2, with TRBD1 matching 10 bases. Trimming took 1 base from V and 0 from J; bases not matched to a gene: 2. The CDR3 totals 16 residues. Germline values: CDR1 MGHDK, CDR2 SYGVNS. For the CDR3, the DNA is TGTGCCAGCAGTGAATTCGGACAGGGGGCTAACTATGGCTACACCTTC. Translating gives CASSEFGQGANYGYTF.

The V and J genes are TRBV19 and TRBJ1-6, with D unclear. The CDR3 extends over 15 amino acids. Trimming shortened V by 2 bases and J by 8 bases, and 13 bases separated the two germline ends. CDR1 and CDR2 from the germline V gene are LNHDA and SQIVND (reference sequence). In nucleotides, the CDR3 is TGTGCCAGTAGTATACGCGACGGGGATGATTCACCCCTCCACTTT. This sequence encodes CASSIRDGDDSPLHF.

The rearrangement joins TRBV5-1 to TRBJ1-2; a possible D gene is TRBD1 (6 bases). The ends were cut back, 4 bases at V and 0 bases at J, with 10 bases in the middle. The germline gives CDR1 SGHRS, CDR2 YFSETQ. This CDR3 region has 14 residues. DNA of the CDR3: TGCGCCAGCAGCAGGACAGCCTCTAACTATGGCTACACCTTC. Residues: CASSRTASNYGYTF.

The chain employs TRBV19 and TRBJ2-7; TRBD1 matches at 9 bases. The CDR3 spans 15 residues. The junction had 8 bases not matched to a gene; V was cut back by 7 bases and J by 1 base. Germline V gene lookup returns CDR1 LNHDA and CDR2 SQIVND (reference sequence). The CDR3 here is CASTPSGTGSYEQYF. In nucleotides, the CDR3 is TGTGCCAGTACTCCGTCTGGGACAGGGTCCTACGAGCAGTACTTC.

The chain employs TRBV6-5 and TRBJ1-2; the D gene is possibly TRBD1 (6 bases). Germline V gene sequence: CDR1 MNHEY, CDR2 SVGAGI. This CDR3 has 13 residues. The ends were cut back, 10 bases at V and 4 bases at J, with 16 bases in the middle. For the CDR3, the DNA is TGTGCCACCCGGGACACTCGGGCCTATGGCTACACCTTC. This gives the protein CATRDTRAYGYTF.

The gene calls are TRBV7-9 and TRBJ2-7, with D perhaps TRBD2 (5 bases). Trimming stripped 1 base from V and 9 bases from J, with 10 bases between. CDR3 size: 12 residues. CDR1 and CDR2 (germline): SEHNR, FQNEAQ (reference sequence). CDR3: CASSLGPRGQYF. The CDR3 DNA follows: TGTGCCAGCAGCTTAGGGCCCCGGGGGCAGTACTTC. Complete variable domain (other parts from reference TRBV7-9 and TRBJ2-7): DTGVSQNPRHKITKRGQNVTFRCDPISEHNRLYWYRQTLGQGPEFLTYFQNEAQLEKSRLLSDRFSAERPKGSFSTLEIQRTEQGDSAMYLCASSLGPRGQYFGPGTRLTVT.

For the CDR3, the DNA is TGTGCCAGCAGCCTACAGCCCCGGCTGAACACTGAAGCTTTCTTT. Translation gives CASSLQPRLNTEAFF. This chain uses TRBV7-6 with TRBJ1-1; D is uncertain. The CDR3 is 15 residues long. V dropped 5 bases and J dropped 0 bases, with 13 bases sitting between them. The germline V gene has CDR1 SGHVS and CDR2 FNYEAQ.

This chain uses TRBV15 with TRBJ2-7; possible D gene TRBD2, 5 bases. Germline V gene lookup returns CDR1 LNHNV and CDR2 YYDKDF (reference sequence). The CDR3 runs to 14 residues. Trimming shortened V by 1 base and J by 2 bases, and 9 bases separated the two germline ends. The CDR3 loop reads CATSRGGQAYEQYF. The CDR3 DNA follows: TGTGCCACCAGCAGAGGAGGGCAGGCCTACGAGCAGTACTTC.

V and J are TRBV27 and TRBJ2-3; 8 bases match TRBD1. CDR1 is MNHEY and CDR2 is SMNVEV in the germline V gene (reference sequence). Trimming took 2 bases from V and 1 from J; bases not matched to a gene: 5. The CDR3 sequence is 16 residues long. DNA for the CDR3: TGTGCCAGCAGTTTAATCCAGGGGGCAGGCACAGATACGCAGTATTTT. Amino acid sequence: CASSLIQGAGTDTQYF.

This chain connects TRBV18 to TRBJ1-1; 7 bases agree with TRBD1. CDR3 length equals 15 residues. The V gene's germline CDR1 is KGHSH and CDR2 LQKENI. V gave up 4 bases and J gave up 4 bases; unmatched junction bases: 9. The CDR3 DNA reads TGTGCCAGCTCACTTCTTTACAGGGGTAGCACTGAAGCTTTCTTT. As protein: CASSLLYRGSTEAFF.

The chain is built from TRBV18 and TRBJ2-7; no definite D call. Trimming cost V 2 bases and J 3 bases, with 5 bases left between them. The germline V gene has CDR1 KGHSH and CDR2 LQKENI. CDR3 size: 12 residues. CDR3 region: CASSPRDYEQYF. CDR3 in DNA: TGTGCCAGCTCACCAAGAGACTACGAGCAGTACTTC.